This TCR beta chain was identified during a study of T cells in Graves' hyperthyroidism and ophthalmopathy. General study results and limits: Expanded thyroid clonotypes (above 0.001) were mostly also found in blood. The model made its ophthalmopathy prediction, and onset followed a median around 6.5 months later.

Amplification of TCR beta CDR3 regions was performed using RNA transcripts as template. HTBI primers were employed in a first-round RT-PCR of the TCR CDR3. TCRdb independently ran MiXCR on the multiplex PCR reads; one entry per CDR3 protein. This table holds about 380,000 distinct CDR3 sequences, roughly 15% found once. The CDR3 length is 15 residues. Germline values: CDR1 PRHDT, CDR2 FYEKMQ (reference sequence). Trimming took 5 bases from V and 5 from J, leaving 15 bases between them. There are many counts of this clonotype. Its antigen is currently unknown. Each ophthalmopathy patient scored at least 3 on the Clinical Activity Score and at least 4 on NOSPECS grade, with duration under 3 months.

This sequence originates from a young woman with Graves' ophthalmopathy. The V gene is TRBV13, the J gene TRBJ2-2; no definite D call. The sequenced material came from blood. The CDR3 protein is CASSPVVFGTGELFF. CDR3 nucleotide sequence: TGTGCCAGCAGCCCCGTAGTATTTGGTACCGGGGAGCTGTTTTTT.